This record covers a single T cell receptor (beta chain). The antigen is not known. In the library, individual cDNA molecules carried attached unique molecular identifiers. TCRdb processed the 5' RACE reads anew with MiXCR; each CDR3 protein has one entry. The data contain about 130,000 distinct CDR3 sequences, 15% of them singletons. V was clipped by 3 bases and J by 5 bases; unmatched bases: 7. From germline, CDR1 is SGHRS and CDR2 YFSETQ. The CDR3 is 14 amino acids. The sample comes from a study of early T cells in non-severe SARS-CoV-2 infection. Study at large: Whole-blood bulk RNA, unsorted, was sequenced, and chains were unpaired.

Study-wide results and caveats: Database matching using VDJdb favored anti-spike CD8 responses, with private and CD4 specificities left missing.

This sequence originates from an adult who was a healthcare worker with PCR-confirmed SARS-CoV-2 infection or an uninfected control (not recorded which). The chain carries TRBV5-1 and TRBJ1-1; 7 nucleotides match TRBD1. Sample: whole blood. The CDR3 protein is CASSWGQRGTEAFF. The CDR3 DNA sequence: TGCGCCAGCAGCTGGGGACAGAGGGGAACTGAAGCTTTCTTT.